The 7 T cell receptor beta chains given below trace back to one sample, sequenced in a study of CD8 T cells in ankylosing spondylitis. Study results and caveats: A motif in TCR beta, a set of under 10 highly homologous variants, appeared characteristic of ankylosing spondylitis blood.

TCRdb redid the calling of the 5' RACE reads with MiXCR, one entry per CDR3 protein. The sample yields fewer than 550,000 distinct CDR3 sequences, about 5.2% seen once. No antigen is known for these receptors. Material: blood, either unsorted or a sorted T cell fraction (not recorded which). All receptors come from a male donor with ankylosing spondylitis.

This clonotype occurred many times. The chain employs TRBV20-1 and TRBJ2-1; TRBD2 matches 13 bases. CDR1 DFQATT and CDR2 SNEGSKA come from the germline V gene (reference sequence). The CDR3 length is 15 residues. J lost 7 bases, V lost 3 bases, and 6 bases had no gene match. CDR3 residues: CSARVLAGGDNEQFF. CDR3 nucleotides: TGCAGTGCTAGGGTACTAGCGGGAGGGGATAATGAGCAGTTCTTC.

This clonotype showed up many times. V is TRBV3-1 and J is TRBJ1-1; 7 bases fit TRBD1. The V gene's germline CDR1 is LGHDT and CDR2 YNNKEL (reference sequence). This CDR3 has 14 amino acids. V was pared by 2 bases and J by 4 bases, with 4 bases of the junction left unmatched. In DNA, the CDR3 is TGTGCCAGCAGCCAACAGGGACAGAGCACTGAAGCTTTCTTT. It yields the protein CASSQQGQSTEAFF.

This clonotype was counted at least ten times. This chain links TRBV20-1 with TRBJ1-3; the D gene is possibly TRBD1 (6 bases). This CDR3 comprises 13 residues. Germline V gives CDR1 DFQATT, CDR2 SNEGSKA (reference sequence). The V and J ends lost 5 bases and 3 bases respectively, with 11 bases between them. CDR3 in amino acids: CSARDIDGNTIYF. The CDR3 DNA reads as TGCAGTGCTCGGGACATCGATGGAAACACCATATATTTT.

This clonotype appeared many times. A read error may account for a junction end that differs from germline. The chain employs TRBV13 and TRBJ2-3; D might be TRBD1 or TRBD2, each matching 5 bases. The CDR3 covers 14 residues. Germline assignment: CDR1 PRHDT and CDR2 FYEKMQ (reference sequence). CDR3 nucleotides: TGTGGCAGCTCTCAGGGTGGGAGAGGAGATACGCAGTATTTT. This encodes CGSSQGGRGDTQYF.

This clonotype occurred many times. The chain uses TRBV15 and TRBJ2-7; D is unclear. Between the trimmed V and J ends, which lost 0 bases and 3 bases, there was a span of 12 bases. The germline V gene has CDR1 LNHNV and CDR2 YYDKDF (reference sequence). The CDR3 contains 15 residues. DNA for the CDR3: TGTGCCACCAGCAGAGATTCGGAAGGCTTCTACGAGCAGTACTTC. It yields the protein CATSRDSEGFYEQYF.

This clonotype has ten or more counts. V gene TRBV15 combines with J gene TRBJ2-1; 9 nucleotides line up with TRBD2. The CDR3 length is 15 residues. Trimming at V came to 0 bases and at J to 6 bases, leaving 3 bases not matched to a gene. The V gene's germline CDR1 is LNHNV and CDR2 YYDKDF (reference sequence). In DNA form, the CDR3 reads TGTGCCACCAGCAGAGAGACTAGCGGCTTCAATGAGCAGTTCTTC. Amino acid sequence: CATSRETSGFNEQFF.

At least ten counts were recorded for this clonotype. The chain carries TRBV27 and TRBJ2-7; D is unclear. This CDR3 is built from 15 residues. Germline V gene lookup returns CDR1 MNHEY and CDR2 SMNVEV (reference sequence). V was clipped by 0 bases and J by 6 bases, with 15 bases between them. CDR3 sequence reads: CASSLSQDMPFEQYF. Written as DNA, the CDR3 is TGTGCCAGCAGTTTATCCCAAGACATGCCCTTCGAGCAGTACTTC.